This T cell receptor (beta chain) was recovered during a study of T cells after posttransplantation cyclophosphamide. Broader study findings: Blood and skin or GI T cell repertoires showed limited TRB overlap.

Clones were sequenced by immunoSEQ multiplex PCR, and TCRdb holds only the in-frame ones, with some missing. The profile shows some 64,000 clones, 93% of them singletons. This CDR3 is built from 17 residues. The ends were cut back, 0 bases at V and 5 bases at J, with 18 bases in the middle. The V gene's germline CDR1 is MGHRA and CDR2 YSYEKL. For this clone: Its antigen is unidentified.

The receptor was derived from a woman under 40 in good health and a related stem cell transplant donor. Material for sequencing was PBMCs. The rearrangement joins TRBV4-1 to TRBJ2-3; a weak D match, TRBD1 (6 bases). The CDR3 sequence: CASSQDRTELMRDTQYF. Written as DNA, the CDR3 is TGCGCCAGCAGCCAAGATAGGACAGAACTTATGAGAGATACGCAGTATTTT.